This paragraph covers one T cell receptor beta chain sequence. V was cut by 4 bases and J by 3 bases, with 10 bases left in between. The CDR3 covers 13 residues. Germline values: CDR1 SGHNT, CDR2 YYREEE (reference sequence). These data originate in a study of blood T cell repertoires in COVID-19. Study details: T cells, B-cell-depleted T cells, or PBMCs supplied cDNA or gDNA.

Authors' analysis steps: Amplification of reference gene primers was used by the study to estimate nucleated cell counts. Repertoires were generated with immunoSEQ multiplex PCR, while TCRdb's copy carries only in-frame clones and drops some. D and trimming come from the DNA, and the V and J calls and clone size come from that table. The sample shows fewer than 250,000 clones, around 80% of them seen only once. The sequence was collected from a woman in her sixties with COVID-19, enrolled during active disease. The V gene is TRBV5-4, the J gene TRBJ2-5, with D possibly matching TRBD1 (5 bases). The sample comprised peripheral blood. Written as DNA, the CDR3 is TGTGCCAGCAGCCCCTCCAGGGAAGAGACCCAGTACTTC. Protein: CASSPSREETQYF. The full variable domain, with the rest looked up from reference TRBV5-4 and TRBJ2-5, is ETGVTQSPTHLIKTRGQQVTLRCSSQSGHNTVSWYQQALGQGPQFIFQYYREEENGRGNFPPRFSGLQFPNYSSELNVNALELDDSALYLCASSPSREETQYFGPGTRLLVL.